Each of the 20 T cell receptor beta chains below was sequenced from the same sample in a study of glioma-infiltrating T cells. The iRepertoire nested amplicon-rescue multiplex PCR amplified TCR alpha and beta CDR3s from RNA. TCRdb used MiXCR to reprocess the multiplex PCR reads, holding one entry per CDR3 protein. The sample lists about 140,000 distinct CDR3 sequences; approximately 40% were seen once. The specimen was glioma tissue, nonneoplastic brain tissue, or PBMCs (not recorded which). The receptors come from a human donor with low-grade glioma or glioblastoma, undergoing nonglioma brain surgery, or in good health (not recorded which).

This clonotype was recorded a few times. Germline and junction disagree at one end, which may indicate a read error. This rearrangement joins TRBV6-1 to TRBJ2-7; the D is unclear. Germline CDR1 MNHNS, CDR2 SASEGT. CDR3 length equals 13 residues. The CDR3 spells CASSPEYGGEQYF. The CDR3 DNA reads TGCGCCAGCAGCCCAGAATATGGCGGCGAGCAGTACTTC.

This clonotype was picked up a small number of times. The gene calls are TRBV6-6 and TRBJ2-7, with D perhaps matching TRBD2 (5 bases). CDR1 and CDR2 from the germline V gene are MNHNY and SVGAGI (reference sequence). CDR3 length: 16 amino acids. V gave up 2 bases and J gave up 2 bases, with 16 bases separating them. Written as DNA, the CDR3 is TGTGCCAGCAGTTACACCCCAGCAGCGGCCGCCTACGAGCAGTACTTC. Translation: CASSYTPAAAAYEQYF.

The chain carries TRBV28 and TRBJ2-7, with 8 bases matching TRBD1. CDR3 length: 15 amino acids. The J segment lost 6 bases and the V segment lost 4 bases, leaving 11 bases of the junction unmatched. Germline CDR1 reads MDHEN; CDR2 reads SYDVKM. Here the CDR3 reads CASSYYWTGLGEQYF. CDR3 nucleotide sequence: TGTGCCAGCAGTTATTATTGGACAGGGCTTGGCGAGCAGTACTTC. Complete variable domain (other parts from reference TRBV28 and TRBJ2-7): DVKVTQSSRYLVKRTGEKVFLECVQDMDHENMFWYRQDPGLGLRLIYFSYDVKMKEKGDIPEGYSVSREKKERFSLILESASTNQTSMYLCASSYYWTGLGEQYFGPGTRLTVT.

Concerning this clonotype itself: It may be a read error: a sequence one base away is much more abundant. The chain joins TRBV6-6 to TRBJ2-7; 10 nucleotides line up with TRBD1. Germline-derived CDR1 and CDR2 are MNHNY and SVGAGI (reference sequence). CDR3 length equals 13 residues. CDR3 bases: TGTGCCAGCCGGGACAGGGGTCCCTACGAGAAGTACTTC. Translation: CASRDRGPYEKYF.

V usage is TRBV6-1 and J usage is TRBJ2-7; D is uncertain. Trimming removed 6 bases at V and 3 bases at J, with 21 bases between. The germline V gene encodes CDR1 MNHNS and CDR2 SASEGT. The CDR3 is 16 amino acids. The CDR3 is CASRGPGEKGGYEQYF. CDR3 DNA sequence: TGTGCCAGCAGAGGGCCAGGCGAGAAGGGCGGCTACGAGCAGTACTTC.

On this clonotype: At one end, the junction sequence differs from germline, possibly due to a read error. CDR3 loop: CAVRERQREDTQYF. CDR3 DNA sequence: TGTGCCGTGCGGGAGCGCCAACGCGAAGATACGCAGTATTTT. V usage is TRBV10-2 and J usage is TRBJ2-3, with TRBD2 identical over 7 bases. The CDR3 is 14 residues long. Per germline, CDR1 WSHSY and CDR2 SAAADI.

The J gene is TRBJ2-2, the V gene TRBV24-1, with a possible D match to TRBD1 (6 bases). The germline CDR1 and CDR2 sequences are KGHDR and SFDVKD. The CDR3 has 12 residues. Trimming removed 9 bases from V and 6 bases from J, with 10 bases in between. The CDR3 region is CATGQGSGELFF. Here the CDR3 DNA reads TGTGCCACCGGGCAGGGGTCCGGGGAGCTGTTTTTT.

As concerns this clonotype: The junction differs from germline at one of its ends, possibly a read error. The chain recombines TRBV7-2 with TRBJ1-6, with D unresolved. The CDR3 loop spans 17 amino acids. Germline V gene data show CDR1 as SGHTA and CDR2 as FQGNSA. The CDR3 DNA is TGTGCCAGCAGCTTAGTAGGTGCAGGCAAGCGGAATTCATCCCTCCACTTT. It codes for CASSLVGAGKRNSSLHF.

The table lists this clonotype with a count of one. The rearrangement uses TRBV7-3 and TRBJ2-1; 7 bases match TRBD1. This CDR3 region has 14 residues. Germline V gives CDR1 SGHTA, CDR2 FQGTGA. The V segment lost 6 bases and the J segment 7 bases; nucleotides outside the gene matches: 9. CDR3 DNA: TGTGCCAGCAGGCCAGAAAGGGGGCGGAATGAGCAGTTCTTC. This encodes CASRPERGRNEQFF.

The V and J genes are TRBV4-1 and TRBJ2-1, with D uncertain. This CDR3 contains 15 residues. V lost 2 bases to trimming and J lost 10 bases, with 18 bases between them. Germline V gives CDR1 MGHRA, CDR2 YSYEKL. The CDR3, as DNA: TGCGCCAGCAGCCAATGGGATGAGGTGGGTAGGGAGCAGTTCTTC. Protein product: CASSQWDEVGREQFF.

This CDR3 reads CASSFPGQSDETQYF. The CDR3 nucleotides read TGTGCCAGCAGCTTTCCAGGACAGTCCGACGAGACCCAGTACTTC. The chain links TRBV7-2 to TRBJ2-5; possibly TRBD1 for D (6 bases). V was clipped by 3 bases and J by 5 bases, with 16 bases between them. In germline, CDR1 is SGHTA, CDR2 FQGNSA. This CDR3 is built from 15 residues.

CDR3 loop: CARRSSGGAVDTQYF. In nucleotides, the CDR3 is TGTGCCAGAAGATCTAGCGGGGGGGCCGTCGATACGCAGTATTTT. J is TRBJ2-3 and V is TRBV7-2; 12 nucleotides line up with TRBD2. Germline loops: CDR1 SGHTA, CDR2 FQGNSA. The V gene end was trimmed by 9 bases and the J gene end by 6 bases; junction bases not matched to a gene: 10. The CDR3 contains 15 residues.

In regard to this clonotype: Sequence at one end of the junction differs from germline and may be a read error. The chain links TRBV10-2 to TRBJ1-5; D ambiguous. The germline gives CDR1 WSHSY, CDR2 SAAADI. This CDR3 is 16 amino acids long. The CDR3 is CASGSVMGVMNQTQHF. In DNA, the CDR3 is TGCGCCAGCGGGTCGGTAATGGGAGTTATGAATCAGACCCAGCATTTT.

This clonotype was picked up a small number of times. The chain carries TRBV6-1 and TRBJ2-2; D uncertain. The germline gives CDR1 MNHNS, CDR2 SASEGT. V was shortened by 5 bases and J by 5 bases, with 9 bases between the two germline ends. This CDR3 region has 13 residues. The CDR3 DNA is TGTGCCAGCAGTCGTGGCCTAACCGGGGAGCTGTTTTTT. Its translation: CASSRGLTGELFF.

This clonotype was detected ten times or more. The chain links TRBV7-2 to TRBJ2-3, with D maybe TRBD1 (6 bases). The CDR3 consists of 14 residues. The V and J ends lost 5 bases and 6 bases respectively, with 15 bases between them. Germline V gene data show CDR1 as SGHTA and CDR2 as FQGNSA. This CDR3 is CASSEGWTADTQYF. The CDR3 DNA reads as TGTGCCAGCAGCGAAGGCTGGACAGCGGATACGCAGTATTTT.

J is TRBJ2-5 and V is TRBV10-3, with D possibly matching TRBD2 (6 bases). The V gene lost 2 bases and the J gene lost 7 bases, with 17 bases spanning the gap. Germline CDR1 and CDR2: ENHRY and SYGVKD. The CDR3 runs to 15 residues. CDR3 sequence (DNA): TGTGCCATCAGTGAGACCGGGAGCCCCATTGGGACCCAGTACTTC. This translates into CAISETGSPIGTQYF.

With respect to this clonotype: This sequence may be a read error, since a much larger clone differs from it by one base. The V gene is TRBV27, the J gene TRBJ1-1; no definite D call. The CDR3 is made up of 15 amino acids. Trimming stripped 5 bases from V and 4 bases from J, with 17 bases between. CDR1 is MNHEY and CDR2 is SMNVEV in the germline V gene (reference sequence). For the CDR3, the DNA is TGTGCCAGCAGTATCGTAGTTGAAGGGTCCACTGAAGCTTTCTTT. This translates into CASSIVVEGSTEAFF.

The chain is built from TRBV10-3 and TRBJ2-1; 7 bases agree with TRBD2. Germline V lookup: CDR1 ENHRY, CDR2 SYGVKD. The CDR3 sequence is 13 residues long. Trimming at V came to 6 bases and at J to 5 bases, leaving 4 bases not matched to a gene. CDR3 loop: CAISGTKDNEQFF. The CDR3 DNA sequence: TGTGCCATCAGCGGGACTAAAGACAATGAGCAGTTCTTC.

A note on this clonotype: Mismatch with germline at one junction end may stem from a read error. This rearrangement joins TRBV11-2 to TRBJ2-5, with D perhaps given as TRBD1 or TRBD2 (7 bases each). This CDR3 has 15 residues. The V gene's germline CDR1 is SGHAT and CDR2 FQNNGV. The DNA of the CDR3 is TGTGCCAGCAGCTTTGGGCAGGGGGAGGGACAGACCAAGTACTTC. It yields the protein CASSFGQGEGQTKYF.

The chain carries TRBV12-3 or TRBV12-4 and TRBJ2-1, with TRBD1 matching over 7 bases. The ends lost 6 bases at V and 2 bases at J; junction bases unmatched: 10. CDR3 length equals 16 residues. In nucleotides, the CDR3 is TGTGCCAGCAGGACCCAACAGGGGTCCCCCTACAATGAGCAGTTCTTC. It encodes CASRTQQGSPYNEQFF.